This T cell receptor (beta chain) was recovered during a study of metastatic and nonmetastatic thyroid tumors. V trimming: 0 bases; J trimming: 3 bases; junction bases outside the gene matches: 2. Germline V CDR1 and CDR2: SGHRS, YFSETQ. There are 15 residues in the CDR3. TCRdb re-called clones via MiXCR from the PCR reads. The sample records some 28,000 clones, approximately 22% being singletons. By share, this clone counts as medium-sized (0.01 to 0.1%). The entire patient cohort was treatment-naive prior to thyroid surgery. The sample was blood. V is TRBV5-1 and J is TRBJ2-3; 9 bases align to TRBD1. The TCR comes from a female donor with papillary thyroid cancer or a benign thyroid nodule (not recorded which). Some clones in this sample may be carry-over from other donors' samples. CDR3 in amino acids: CASSLDGQGTDTQYF. CDR3 nucleotides: TGCGCCAGCAGCTTGGATGGACAGGGGACAGATACGCAGTATTTT.